This section outlines one T cell receptor (beta chain) sequence together with its context. This clonotype has only a few counts. Its antigen remains unidentified. Base qualities are not recorded, but no much larger clone differs from it by a single base. This record belongs to a study of type 1 regulatory T cells listed by TCRdb under 2021. Context from the whole study: The study characterized an in vitro protocol that generated a Tr1-enriched, alloantigen-specific CD4 T cell product named T-allo10. T-allo10 was being tested clinically in patients with hematological malignancies who were undergoing allogeneic hematopoietic stem cell transplantation.

The CDR3 goes from the cysteine to the phenylalanine over 12 residues. The kept DNA is CDR3 alone, 36 bases in frame from the first base. V is shortened by 5 bases, J by 5 bases, and the region joining them spans 9 bases. The germline V gene yields SGHTA for CDR1 and FQGNSA for CDR2. Specificity for host alloantigens, anergy, and the capacity for alloantigen-specific suppression were described as properties of donor-derived T-allo10 cells. The sample was run on an Illumina MiSeq. TCRdb cleaned the public reads at Q25 with fastp, built clones with MiXCR and kept in-frame beta chains. When rows share a CDR3 protein, they turn into one entry using the most common DNA and genes. A total of 60,000 to 80,000 distinct CDR3 sequences appear in this sample, about 62% of them only once. About 7.3% of the sample rests with the top ten.

Material: cultured T cells, either the whole culture or a sorted T cell fraction (not recorded which). The cell subset or site tag for this specimen amounts to: Tr1-enriched cell product generated in vitro against host alloantigens. The TCR was taken from a human donor in good health. The rearrangement joined TRBV7-2 to TRBJ2-5, with TRBD2 as a weak D call on 5 bases. CDR3 region: CASSGLSETQYF. The nucleotides are TGTGCCAGCAGCGGACTTTCGGAGACCCAGTACTTC.